This section outlines one TCR beta chain sequence together with its context. This record comes from a study of blood T cell repertoires in COVID-19. Per the original methods: Estimation of nucleated cell counts relied on the amplification of reference gene primers. Some clones are missing from TCRdb's copy, which holds only in-frame ones; the method was immunoSEQ multiplex PCR. The DNA was the basis for D and trimming; V, J and clone size are from that table. Counted here are about 39,000 clones, roughly 80% occurring once; the ten biggest clones make up 9% to 10%. V gave up 7 bases and J gave up 8 bases; unmatched junction bases: 5. Germline V gene data show CDR1 as SEHNR and CDR2 as FQNEAQ (reference sequence). This CDR3 has 14 residues.

Sequencing input: peripheral blood. The receptor was derived from a man between 60 and 75 years old in a cohort sampled during active COVID-19. The chain employs TRBV7-9 and TRBJ2-1, with TRBD2 identical over 13 bases. Here the CDR3 DNA reads TGTGCCAGCATGGGACTAGCGGGAACGGATGAGCAGTTCTTC. Translating it yields CASMGLAGTDEQFF.